The following is a T cell receptor beta chain sequence with its context. Its target is unknown. TCR beta CDR3 regions were amplified from RNA transcripts. An initial round of RT-PCR targeting the TCR CDR3 relied on the HTBI primer set. From the multiplex PCR reads, TCRdb called clonotypes with MiXCR, one entry per CDR3 protein. The table has about 350,000 distinct CDR3 sequences, more than 11% seen once; the top ten hold around 24%. V lost 2 bases, J lost 0 bases, and 19 bases stayed unmatched. This CDR3 is 21 amino acids long. Germline V gene lookup returns CDR1 SGHKS and CDR2 YYEKEE (reference sequence). The sample belongs to a study of T cells in Graves' hyperthyroidism and ophthalmopathy. Study outcomes and limitations: The majority of expanded thyroid clonotypes above 0.001 also appeared in blood. Ophthalmopathy was identified by the model a median roughly six months ahead of onset.

Diagnoses used clinical symptoms, serum thyroxine and TRAb, thyroid ultrasound and orbital computed tomography. From under 12 ml of fresh peripheral blood, PBMCs were isolated. The origin of this receptor is a young woman with Graves' hyperthyroidism. The chain has TRBV5-5 and TRBJ2-1, with 8 bases lining up with TRBD2. Sequenced input: blood. The CDR3: CASSFSLTDLSRGGSYNEQFF. As DNA, the CDR3 is TGTGCCAGCAGCTTTTCCCTCACCGATCTTAGCCGGGGGGGCTCCTACAATGAGCAGTTCTTC.